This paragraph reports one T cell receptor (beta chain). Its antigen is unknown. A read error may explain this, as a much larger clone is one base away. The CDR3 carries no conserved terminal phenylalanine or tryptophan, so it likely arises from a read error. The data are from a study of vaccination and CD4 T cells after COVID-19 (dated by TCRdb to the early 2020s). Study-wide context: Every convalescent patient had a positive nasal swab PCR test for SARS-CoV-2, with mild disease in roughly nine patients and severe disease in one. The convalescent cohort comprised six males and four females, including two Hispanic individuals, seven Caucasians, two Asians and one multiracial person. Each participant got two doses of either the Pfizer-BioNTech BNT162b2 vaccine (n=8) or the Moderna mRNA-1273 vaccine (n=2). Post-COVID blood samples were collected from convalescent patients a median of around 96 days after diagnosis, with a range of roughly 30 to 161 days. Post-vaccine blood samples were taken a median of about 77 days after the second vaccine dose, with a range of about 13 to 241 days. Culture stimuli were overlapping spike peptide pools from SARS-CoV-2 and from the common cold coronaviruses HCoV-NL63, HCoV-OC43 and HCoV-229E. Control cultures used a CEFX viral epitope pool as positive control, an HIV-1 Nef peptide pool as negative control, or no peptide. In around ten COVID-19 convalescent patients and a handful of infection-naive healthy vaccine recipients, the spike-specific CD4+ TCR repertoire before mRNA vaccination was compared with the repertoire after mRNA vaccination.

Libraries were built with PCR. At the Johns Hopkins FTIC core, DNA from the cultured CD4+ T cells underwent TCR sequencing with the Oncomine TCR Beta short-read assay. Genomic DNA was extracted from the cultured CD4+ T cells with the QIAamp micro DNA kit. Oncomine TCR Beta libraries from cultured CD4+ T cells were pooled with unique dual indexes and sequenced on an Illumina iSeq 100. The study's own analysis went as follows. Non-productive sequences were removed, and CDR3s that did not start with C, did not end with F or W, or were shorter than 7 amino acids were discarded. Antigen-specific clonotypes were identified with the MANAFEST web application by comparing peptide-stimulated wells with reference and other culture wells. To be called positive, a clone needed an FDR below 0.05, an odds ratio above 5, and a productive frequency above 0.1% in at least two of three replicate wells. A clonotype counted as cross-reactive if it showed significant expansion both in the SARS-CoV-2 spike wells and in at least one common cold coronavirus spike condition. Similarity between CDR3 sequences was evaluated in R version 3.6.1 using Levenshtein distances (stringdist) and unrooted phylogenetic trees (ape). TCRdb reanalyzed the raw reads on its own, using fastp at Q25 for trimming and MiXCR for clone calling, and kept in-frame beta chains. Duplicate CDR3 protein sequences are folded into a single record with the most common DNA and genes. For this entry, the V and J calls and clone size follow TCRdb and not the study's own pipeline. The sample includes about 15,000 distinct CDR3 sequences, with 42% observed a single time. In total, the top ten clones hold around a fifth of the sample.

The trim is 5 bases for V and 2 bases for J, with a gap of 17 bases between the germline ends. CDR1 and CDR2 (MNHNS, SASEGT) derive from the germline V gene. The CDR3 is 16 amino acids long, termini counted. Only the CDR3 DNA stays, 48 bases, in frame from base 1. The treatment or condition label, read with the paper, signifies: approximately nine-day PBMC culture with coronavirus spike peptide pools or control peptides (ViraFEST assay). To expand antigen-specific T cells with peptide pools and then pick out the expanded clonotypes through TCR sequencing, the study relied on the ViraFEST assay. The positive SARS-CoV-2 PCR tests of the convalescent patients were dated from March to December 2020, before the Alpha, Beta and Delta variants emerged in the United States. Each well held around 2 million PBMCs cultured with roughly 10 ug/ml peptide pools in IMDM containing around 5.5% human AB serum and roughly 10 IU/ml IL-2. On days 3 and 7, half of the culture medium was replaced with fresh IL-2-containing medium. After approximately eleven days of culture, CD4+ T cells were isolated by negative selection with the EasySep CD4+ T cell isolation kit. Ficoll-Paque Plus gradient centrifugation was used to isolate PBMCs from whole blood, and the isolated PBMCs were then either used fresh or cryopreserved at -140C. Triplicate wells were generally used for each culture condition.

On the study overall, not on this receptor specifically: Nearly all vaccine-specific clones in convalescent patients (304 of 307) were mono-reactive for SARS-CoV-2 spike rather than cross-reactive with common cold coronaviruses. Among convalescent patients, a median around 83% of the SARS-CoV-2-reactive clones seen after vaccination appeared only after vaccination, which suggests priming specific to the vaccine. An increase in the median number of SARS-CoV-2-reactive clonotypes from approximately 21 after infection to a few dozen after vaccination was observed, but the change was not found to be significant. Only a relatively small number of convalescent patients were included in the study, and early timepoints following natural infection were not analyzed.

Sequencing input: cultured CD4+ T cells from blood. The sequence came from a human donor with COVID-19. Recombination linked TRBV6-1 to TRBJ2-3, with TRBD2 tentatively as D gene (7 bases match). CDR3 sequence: CASSQRTAGATDTQYL. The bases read TGTGCCAGCAGTCAGCGTACGGCGGGGGCCACAGATACGCAGTATCTT.